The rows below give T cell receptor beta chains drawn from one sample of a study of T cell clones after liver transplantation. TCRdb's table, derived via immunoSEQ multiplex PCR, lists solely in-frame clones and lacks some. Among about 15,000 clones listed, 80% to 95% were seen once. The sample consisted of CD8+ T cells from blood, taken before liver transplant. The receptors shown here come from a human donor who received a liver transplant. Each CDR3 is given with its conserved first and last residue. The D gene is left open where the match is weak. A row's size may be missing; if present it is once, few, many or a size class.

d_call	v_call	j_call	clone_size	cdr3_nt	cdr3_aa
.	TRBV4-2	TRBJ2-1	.	TGTGCCAGCAGCCAAGGGGCCCCTCCTGAGCAGTTCTTC	CASSQGAPPEQFF
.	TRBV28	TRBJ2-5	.	TGTGCCAGCAGTGGTGAAGAAGAGACCCAGTACTTC	CASSGEEETQYF
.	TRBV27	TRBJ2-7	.	TGTGCCAGCAGTGCGGGGCCTCCCTACGAGCAGTACTTC	CASSAGPPYEQYF
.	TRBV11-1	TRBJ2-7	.	TGTGCCAGCAGCTTCTCTTCTGACTACGAGCAGTACTTC	CASSFSSDYEQYF
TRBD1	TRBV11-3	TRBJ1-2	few	TGTGCCAGCAGCGCGGGGACAGGGGCAGGCCTGGATGGCTACACCTTC	CASSAGTGAGLDGYTF
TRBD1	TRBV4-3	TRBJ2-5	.	TGCGCCAGCAGCCATTCCTGGGAGCAGGGGGTCCAGTACTTC	CASSHSWEQGVQYF
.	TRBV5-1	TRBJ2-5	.	TGCGCCAGCAGCTCACCACAGGGTGGTGTGGAGACCCAGTACTTC	CASSSPQGGVETQYF
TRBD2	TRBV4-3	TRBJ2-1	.	TGCGCCAGCAGCCAGACTAGCGGGAAGGTCAATGAGCAGTTCTTC	CASSQTSGKVNEQFF
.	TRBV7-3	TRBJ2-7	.	TGTGCCAGCAGCTTAGGTAATGACGTCTCCTACGAGCAGTACTTC	CASSLGNDVSYEQYF
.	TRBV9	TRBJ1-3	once	TGTGCCAGCGGGGGTTTCTCTGGAAACACCATATATTTT	CASGGFSGNTIYF
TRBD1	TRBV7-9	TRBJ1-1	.	TGTGCCAGCAGACGACAGGGGAACGTGGACACTGAAGCTTTCTTT	CASRRQGNVDTEAFF
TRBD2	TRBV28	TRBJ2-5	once	TGTGCCAGCAGTTTTGAACTAGCGGGAGGTCAGGCGACCCAGTACTTC	CASSFELAGGQATQYF
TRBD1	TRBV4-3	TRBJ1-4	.	TGCGCCAGCAGCCCCCGGGACAGGGGAGAAAAACTGTTTTTT	CASSPRDRGEKLFF
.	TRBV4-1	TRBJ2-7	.	TGCGCCAGCAGCCAAGTCAGCGGAGCTTACGAGCAGTACTTC	CASSQVSGAYEQYF